This is a list of T cell receptor beta chains from one sample in a study of blood T cell repertoires in COVID-19. The assay was immunoSEQ multiplex PCR, and TCRdb's table has in-frame clones only and misses some. The sample contains 110,000 or so clones, roughly 84% of which appear only once. Specimen: peripheral blood. The receptors originated from a middle-aged woman with acute or convalescent COVID-19. The CDR3 runs from the conserved cysteine through the conserved F or W. D genes are given only for firm matches.

>TRBJ1-1|TRBV6-2/TRBV6-3|TRBD1
TGTGCCAGCAGCCGGGACAGGGCCACTGAAGCTTTCTTT
CASSRDRATEAFF
>TRBJ1-1|TRBV7-9|NA
TGTGCCAGCAGCTTCAGGGTAAACACTGAAGCTTTCTTT
CASSFRVNTEAFF
>TRBJ1-1|TRBV2|NA
TGTGCCAGCAGTTTGTCCGTTGAAGCTTTCTTT
CASSLSVEAFF
>TRBJ1-4|TRBV3-1/TRBV3-2|TRBD1
TGTGCCAGCAGCCAAGGAAGGAGGGGGCGAACTAATGAAAAACTGTTTTTT
CASSQGRRGRTNEKLFF
>TRBJ1-1|TRBV12-3/TRBV12-4|NA
TGTGCCAGCAGTTCCGGGAAGAACACTGAAGCTTTCTTT
CASSSGKNTEAFF
>TRBJ1-2|TRBV15|NA
TGTGCCACCAGCAGGGACAGTATTGGCTACACCTTC
CATSRDSIGYTF
>TRBJ2-3|TRBV2|TRBD2
TGTGCCAGCAGTGAGAGTAGCGGGGTGTTCGGCACAGATACGCAGTATTTT
CASSESSGVFGTDTQYF
>TRBJ2-3|TRBV3-1/TRBV3-2|NA
TGTGCCGTGTTTGGGGGGGGCCTCACAGATACGCAGTATTTT
CAVFGGGLTDTQYF
>TRBJ1-5|TRBV7-2|NA
TGTGCCAGCAGCAGAACAGGGAATAGGAATCAGCCCCAGCATTTT
CASSRTGNRNQPQHF
>TRBJ1-2|TRBV6-5|NA
TGTGCCGCTTCAGGGGTTTACGGCTACACCTTC
CAASGVYGYTF